This T cell receptor (beta chain) was identified during a study of T cells expressing NK-cell markers. Study-wide context: Serological testing identified most of the eight sequenced donors as HCMV-seropositive and one as seronegative.

The germline gives CDR1 SGHAT, CDR2 FQNNGV. This CDR3 region has 13 residues. Whole-study findings and limits: Of the CD8+ T cells in about 6 donors, roughly 1.0-7.0% belonged to dominant NKG2C+ clonotypes.

TCRdb re-called the 5' RACE reads; every CDR3 protein appears as one record, without DNA. The specimen's table records just under 150,000 distinct CDR3 sequences. Note on this clonotype: The antigen is unknown.

The chain is built from TRBV11-2 and TRBJ2-1; TCRdb outputs TRBD2, but without DNA this stays unchecked. The TCR was taken from a man younger than 35 in good health. The sample consisted of blood T cells: a sorted CD56 or NKG2C T cell subset, CD4+ or CD8+ T cells, or bulk PBMC T cells (not recorded which). CDR3 region: CASSLLAQGEQFF.